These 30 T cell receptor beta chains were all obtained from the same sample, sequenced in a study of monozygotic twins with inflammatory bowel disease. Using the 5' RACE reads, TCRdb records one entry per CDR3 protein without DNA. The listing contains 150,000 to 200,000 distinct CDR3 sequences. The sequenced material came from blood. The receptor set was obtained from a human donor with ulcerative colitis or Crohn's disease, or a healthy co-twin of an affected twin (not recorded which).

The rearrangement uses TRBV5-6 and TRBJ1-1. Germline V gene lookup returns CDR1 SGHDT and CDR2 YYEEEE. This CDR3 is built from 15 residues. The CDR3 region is CASSLYSGPNTEAFF.

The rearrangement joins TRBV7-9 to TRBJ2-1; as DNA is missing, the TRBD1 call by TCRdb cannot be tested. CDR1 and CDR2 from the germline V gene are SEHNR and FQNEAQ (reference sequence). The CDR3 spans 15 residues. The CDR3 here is CASSLEGQVYNEQFF.

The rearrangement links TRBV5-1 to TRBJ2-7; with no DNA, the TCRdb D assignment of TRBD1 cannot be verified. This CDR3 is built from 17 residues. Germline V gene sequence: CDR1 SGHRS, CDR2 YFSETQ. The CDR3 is CASSPKAPGQPPYEQYF.

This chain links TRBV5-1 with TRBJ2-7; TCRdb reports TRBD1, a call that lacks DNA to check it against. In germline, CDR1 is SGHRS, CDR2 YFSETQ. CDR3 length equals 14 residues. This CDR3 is CASSLRQGIDEQYF.

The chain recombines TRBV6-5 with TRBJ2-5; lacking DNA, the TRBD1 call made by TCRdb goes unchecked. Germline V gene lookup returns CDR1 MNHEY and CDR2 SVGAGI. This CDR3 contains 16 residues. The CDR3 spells CASSYGGSRVKETQYF.

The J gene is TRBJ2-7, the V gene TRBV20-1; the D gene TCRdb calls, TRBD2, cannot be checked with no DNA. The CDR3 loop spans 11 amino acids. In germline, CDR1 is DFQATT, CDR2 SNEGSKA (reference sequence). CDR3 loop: CSALQKREQYF.

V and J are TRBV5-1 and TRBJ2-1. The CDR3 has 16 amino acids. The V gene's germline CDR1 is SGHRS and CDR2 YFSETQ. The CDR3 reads CASSLNSVTPYNEQFF.

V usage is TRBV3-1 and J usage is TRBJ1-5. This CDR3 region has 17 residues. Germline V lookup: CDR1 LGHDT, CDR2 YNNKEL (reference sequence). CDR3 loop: CASSQDIGRESNQPQHF.

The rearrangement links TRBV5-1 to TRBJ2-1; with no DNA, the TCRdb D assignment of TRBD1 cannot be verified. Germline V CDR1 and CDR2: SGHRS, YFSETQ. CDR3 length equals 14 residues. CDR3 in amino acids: CASSLGGAYNEQFF.

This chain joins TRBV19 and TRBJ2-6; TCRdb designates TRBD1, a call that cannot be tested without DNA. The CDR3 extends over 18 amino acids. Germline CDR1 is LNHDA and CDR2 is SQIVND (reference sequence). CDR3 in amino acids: CASRTRDRGLSGANVLTF.

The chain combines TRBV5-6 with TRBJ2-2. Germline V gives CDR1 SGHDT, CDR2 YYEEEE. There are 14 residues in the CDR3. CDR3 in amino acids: CASSFFGETGELFF. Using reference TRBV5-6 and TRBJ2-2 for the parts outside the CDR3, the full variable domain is DAGVTQSPTHLIKTRGQQVTLRCSPKSGHDTVSWYQQALGQGPQFIFQYYEEEERQRGNFPDRFSGHQFPNYSSELNVNALLLGDSALYLCASSFFGETGELFFGEGSRLTVL.

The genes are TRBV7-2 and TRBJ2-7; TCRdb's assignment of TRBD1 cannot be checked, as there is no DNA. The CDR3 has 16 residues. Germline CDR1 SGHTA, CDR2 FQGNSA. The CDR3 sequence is CASSPERGTGGYEQYF.

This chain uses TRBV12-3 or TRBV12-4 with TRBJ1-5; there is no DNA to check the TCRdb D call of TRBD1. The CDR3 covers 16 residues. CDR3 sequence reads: CASSLARDMGNQPQHF.

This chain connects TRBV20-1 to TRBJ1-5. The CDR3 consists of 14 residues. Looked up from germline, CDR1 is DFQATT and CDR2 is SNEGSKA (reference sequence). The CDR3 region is CSAARVDSNQPQHF.

The CDR3 spells CASSLWEYTEAFF. The chain joins TRBV7-6 to TRBJ1-1. The CDR3 loop spans 13 amino acids. Germline CDR1 is SGHVS and CDR2 is FNYEAQ. The complete variable domain, with remaining parts taken from reference TRBV7-6 and TRBJ1-1, reads GAGVSQSPRYKVTKRGQDVALRCDPISGHVSLYWYRQALGQGPEFLTYFNYEAQQDKSGLPNDRFSAERPEGSISTLTIQRTEQRDSAMYRCASSLWEYTEAFFGQGTRLTVV.

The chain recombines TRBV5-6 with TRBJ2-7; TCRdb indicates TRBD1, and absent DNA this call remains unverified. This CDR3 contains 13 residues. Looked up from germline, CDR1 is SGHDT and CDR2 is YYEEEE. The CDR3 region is CASSSDRAYEQYF.

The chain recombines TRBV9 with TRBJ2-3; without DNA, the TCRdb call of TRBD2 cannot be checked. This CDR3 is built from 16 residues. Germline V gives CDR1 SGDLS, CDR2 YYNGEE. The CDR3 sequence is CASSVGRGGRVDTQYF.

The CDR3 loop is CASSLQGSPYEQYF. The chain links TRBV7-6 to TRBJ2-7; TCRdb returns TRBD1, unconfirmable since there is no DNA. The CDR3 sequence is 14 residues long. Germline V gene data show CDR1 as SGHVS and CDR2 as FNYEAQ.

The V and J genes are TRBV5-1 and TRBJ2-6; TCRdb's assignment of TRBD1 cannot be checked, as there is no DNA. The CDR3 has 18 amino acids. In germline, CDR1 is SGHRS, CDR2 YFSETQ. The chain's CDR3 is CASSLATGTEKRANVLTF. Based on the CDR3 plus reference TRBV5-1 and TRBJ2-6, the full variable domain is KAGVTQTPRYLIKTRGQQVTLSCSPISGHRSVSWYQQTPGQGLQFLFEYFSETQRNKGNFPGRFSGRQFSNSRSEMNVSTLELGDSALYLCASSLATGTEKRANVLTFGAGSRLTVL.

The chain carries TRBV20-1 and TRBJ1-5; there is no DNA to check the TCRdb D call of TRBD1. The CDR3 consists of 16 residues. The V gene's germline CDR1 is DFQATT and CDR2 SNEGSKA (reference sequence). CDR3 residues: CSARDGGQVYNQPQHF.

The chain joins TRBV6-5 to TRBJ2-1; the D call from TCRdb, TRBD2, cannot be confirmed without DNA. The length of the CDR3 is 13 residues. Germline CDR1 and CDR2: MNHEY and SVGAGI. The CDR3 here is CASSYSYAGSLFF.

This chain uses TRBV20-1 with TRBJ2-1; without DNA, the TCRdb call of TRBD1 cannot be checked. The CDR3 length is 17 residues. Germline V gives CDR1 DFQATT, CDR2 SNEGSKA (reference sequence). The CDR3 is CSARDPAGTGGLSEQFF.

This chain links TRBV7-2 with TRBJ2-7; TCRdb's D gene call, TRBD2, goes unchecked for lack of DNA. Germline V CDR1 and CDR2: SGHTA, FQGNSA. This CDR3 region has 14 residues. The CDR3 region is CASSSSNGPYEQYF.

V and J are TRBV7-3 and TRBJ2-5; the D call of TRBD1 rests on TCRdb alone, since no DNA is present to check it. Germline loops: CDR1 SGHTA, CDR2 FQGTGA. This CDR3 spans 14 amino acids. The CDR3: CASSPLGRKETQYF. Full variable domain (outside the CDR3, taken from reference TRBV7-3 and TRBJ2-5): GAGVSQTPSNKVTEKGKYVELRCDPISGHTALYWYRQSLGQGPEFLIYFQGTGAADDSGLPNDRFFAVRPEGSVSTLKIQRTERGDSAVYLCASSPLGRKETQYFGPGTRLLVL.

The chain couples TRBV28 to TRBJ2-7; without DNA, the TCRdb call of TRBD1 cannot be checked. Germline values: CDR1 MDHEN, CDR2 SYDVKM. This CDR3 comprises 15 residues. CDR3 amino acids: CASSPTGASSYEQYF.

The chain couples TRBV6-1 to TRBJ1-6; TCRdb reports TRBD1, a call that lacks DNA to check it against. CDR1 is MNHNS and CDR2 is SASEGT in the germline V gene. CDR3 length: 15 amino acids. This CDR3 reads CASSPVGQGQSPLHF.

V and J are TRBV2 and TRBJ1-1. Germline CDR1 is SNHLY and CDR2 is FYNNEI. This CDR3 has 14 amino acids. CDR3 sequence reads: CASSDSTAGTEAFF.

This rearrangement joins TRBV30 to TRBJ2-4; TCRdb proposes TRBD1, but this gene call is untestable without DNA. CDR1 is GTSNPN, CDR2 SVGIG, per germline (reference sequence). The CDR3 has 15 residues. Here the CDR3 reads CASTRQAEAKNIQYF.

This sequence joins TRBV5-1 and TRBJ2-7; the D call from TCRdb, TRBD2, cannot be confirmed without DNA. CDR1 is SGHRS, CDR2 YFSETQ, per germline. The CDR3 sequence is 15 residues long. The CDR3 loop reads CASSRGQGATYEQYF.

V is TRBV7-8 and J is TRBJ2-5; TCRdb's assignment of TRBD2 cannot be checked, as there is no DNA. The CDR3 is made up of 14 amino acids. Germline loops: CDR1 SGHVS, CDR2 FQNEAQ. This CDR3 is CASIQGRAVETQYF.